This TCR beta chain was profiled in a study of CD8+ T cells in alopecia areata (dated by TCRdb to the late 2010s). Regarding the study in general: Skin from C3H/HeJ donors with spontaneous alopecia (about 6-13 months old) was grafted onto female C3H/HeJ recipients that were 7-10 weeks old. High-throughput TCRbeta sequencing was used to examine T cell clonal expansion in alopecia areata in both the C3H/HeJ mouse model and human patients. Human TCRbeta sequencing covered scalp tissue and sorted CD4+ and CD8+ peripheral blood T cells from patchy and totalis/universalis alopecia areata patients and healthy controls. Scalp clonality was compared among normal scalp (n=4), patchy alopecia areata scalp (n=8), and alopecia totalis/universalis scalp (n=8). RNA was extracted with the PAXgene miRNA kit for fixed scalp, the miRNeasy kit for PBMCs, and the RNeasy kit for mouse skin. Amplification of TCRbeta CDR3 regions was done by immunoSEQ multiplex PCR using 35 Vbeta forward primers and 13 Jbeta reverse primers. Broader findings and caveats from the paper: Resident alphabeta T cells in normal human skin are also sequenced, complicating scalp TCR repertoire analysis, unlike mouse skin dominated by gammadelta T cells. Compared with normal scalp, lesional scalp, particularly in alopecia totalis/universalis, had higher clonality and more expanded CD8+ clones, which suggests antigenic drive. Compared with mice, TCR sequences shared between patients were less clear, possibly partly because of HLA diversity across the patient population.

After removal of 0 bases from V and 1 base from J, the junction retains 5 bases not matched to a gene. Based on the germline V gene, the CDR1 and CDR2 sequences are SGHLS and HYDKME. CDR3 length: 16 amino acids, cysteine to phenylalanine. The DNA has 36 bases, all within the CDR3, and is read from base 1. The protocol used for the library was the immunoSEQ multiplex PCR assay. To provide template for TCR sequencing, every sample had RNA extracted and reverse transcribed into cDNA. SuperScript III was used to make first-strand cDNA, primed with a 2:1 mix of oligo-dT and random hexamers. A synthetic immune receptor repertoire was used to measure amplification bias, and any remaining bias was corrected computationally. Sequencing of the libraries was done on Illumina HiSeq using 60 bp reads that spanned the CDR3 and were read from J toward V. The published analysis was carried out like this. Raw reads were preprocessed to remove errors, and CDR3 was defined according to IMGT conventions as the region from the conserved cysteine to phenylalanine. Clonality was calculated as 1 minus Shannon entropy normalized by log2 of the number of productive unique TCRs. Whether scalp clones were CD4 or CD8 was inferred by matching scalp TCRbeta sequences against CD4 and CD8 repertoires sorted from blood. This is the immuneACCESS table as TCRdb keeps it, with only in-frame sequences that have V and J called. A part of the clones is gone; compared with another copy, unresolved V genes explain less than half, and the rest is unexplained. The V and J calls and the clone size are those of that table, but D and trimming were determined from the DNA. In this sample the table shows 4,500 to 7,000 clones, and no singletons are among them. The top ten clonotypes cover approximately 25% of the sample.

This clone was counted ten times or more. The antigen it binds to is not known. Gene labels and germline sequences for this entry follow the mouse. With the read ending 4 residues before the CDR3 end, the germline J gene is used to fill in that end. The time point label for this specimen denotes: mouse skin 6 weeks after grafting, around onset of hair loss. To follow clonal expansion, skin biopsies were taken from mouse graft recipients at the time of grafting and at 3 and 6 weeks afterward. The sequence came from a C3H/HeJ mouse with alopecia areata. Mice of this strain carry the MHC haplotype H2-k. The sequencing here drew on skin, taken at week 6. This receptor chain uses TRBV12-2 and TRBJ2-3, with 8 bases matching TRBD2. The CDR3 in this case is CASSLRGGRGAETLYF. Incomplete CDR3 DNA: TGTGCCAGCTCTCTCCGGGGGGGGCGCGGTGCAGAA.